The next 23 T cell receptor beta chains were all read from a single sample in a study of blood T cell repertoires in COVID-19. TCRdb's copy holds only in-frame clones and misses some; the assay was immunoSEQ multiplex PCR. The sample shows fewer than 350,000 clones, around 87% of them seen only once. The sequencing input was peripheral blood. The receptors stem from a woman in her twenties or thirties who had recovered from COVID-19.

CDR3 protein: CASSLTPGLAGDTQYF. The CDR3 bases are TGTGCCAGCAGCCTCACTCCGGGACTAGCAGGAGATACGCAGTATTTT. The chain recombines TRBV5-4 with TRBJ2-3; 9 bases are a match to TRBD2. Germline CDR1 reads SGHNT; CDR2 reads YYREEE (reference sequence). Trimming removed 4 bases from V and 5 bases from J; junction bases left unmatched: 11. This CDR3 is built from 16 residues. Full variable domain (rest looked up from reference TRBV5-4 and TRBJ2-3): ETGVTQSPTHLIKTRGQQVTLRCSSQSGHNTVSWYQQALGQGPQFIFQYYREEENGRGNFPPRFSGLQFPNYSSELNVNALELDDSALYLCASSLTPGLAGDTQYFGPGTRLTVL.

Note on this clone: A read error is possible here, since a much larger clone lies one base away. The chain carries TRBV6-2 or TRBV6-3 and TRBJ2-7; D gene uncertain. This CDR3 has 11 residues. In germline, CDR1 is MNHEY, CDR2 SVGEGT. Between the trimmed V and J ends, which lost 4 bases and 3 bases, there was a span of 4 bases. Written as DNA, the CDR3 is TGTGCCAGCAGTTCCCTCTACGAGCAGTACTTC. Its protein is CASSSLYEQYF.

The sample holds a few counts of this clone. The chain links TRBV27 to TRBJ2-1, with TRBD1 matching over 9 bases. Germline CDR1 is MNHEY and CDR2 is SMNVEV (reference sequence). V shed 7 bases and J 6 bases; nucleotides not matched to a gene: 10. The CDR3 consists of 15 residues. The CDR3 region has the DNA TGTGCCAGCACCACTACGGGACAGGGTCCCAATGAGCAGTTCTTC. This gives the protein CASTTTGQGPNEQFF.

The gene calls are TRBV2 and TRBJ2-2; 7 bases are shared with TRBD1. Germline CDR1 and CDR2: SNHLY and FYNNEI. Germline trimming cut 7 bases from V and 0 bases from J; bases unmatched to any gene: 11. The CDR3 has 17 residues. The CDR3 here is CASNVNPGQSNTGELFF. CDR3 coding DNA: TGTGCCAGCAATGTAAACCCGGGACAGTCGAACACCGGGGAGCTGTTTTTT.

The chain carries TRBV5-5 and TRBJ1-2, with a weak D call TRBD1 (5 bases). CDR3 size: 12 residues. The V end was cut by 4 bases, the J end by 8 bases, with 12 bases between. Germline V lookup: CDR1 SGHKS, CDR2 YYEKEE (reference sequence). The CDR3 nucleotides are TGTGCCAGCAGCCAAGCAGGGTACGGCTACACCTTC. As protein: CASSQAGYGYTF.

This rearrangement joins TRBV12-3 or TRBV12-4 to TRBJ1-2, with D maybe TRBD1 (6 bases). CDR3 length: 12 residues. Trimming took 4 bases from V and 7 from J, leaving 10 bases between them. The CDR3 nucleotides read TGTGCCAGCAGTTCAGGGGCAAGTGGCTACACCTTC. Translating gives CASSSGASGYTF.

This chain links TRBV5-3 with TRBJ1-1; 7 bases are a match to TRBD1. Being an ORF, TRBV5-3 has a function that is uncertain. This CDR3 is 13 amino acids long. The V and J ends lost 8 bases and 1 base, in that order; junction bases with no gene match: 5. The CDR3 sequence: CASTGQANTEAFF. The CDR3 bases are TGTGCCAGTACCGGACAGGCGAACACTGAAGCTTTCTTT.

The V call is TRBV7-9, the J call TRBJ2-1, with D possibly TRBD2 on 5 matching bases. The CDR3 has 16 amino acids. The V end lost 2 bases, the J end lost 5 bases, and 16 bases lay between the germline ends. Per germline, CDR1 SEHNR and CDR2 FQNEAQ (reference sequence). CDR3 nucleotide sequence: TGTGCCAGCAGCTTATTACCTGGACTCGCCAACAATGAGCAGTTCTTC. Protein sequence: CASSLLPGLANNEQFF.

The V gene is TRBV5-4, the J gene TRBJ2-7; D may be TRBD1 (8 bases). The germline CDR1 and CDR2 sequences are SGHNT and YYREEE (reference sequence). The length of the CDR3 is 16 residues. V dropped 4 bases and J dropped 9 bases, with 26 bases sitting between them. CDR3 loop: CASSPRRGTGEVRQYF. Written as DNA, the CDR3 is TGTGCCAGCAGCCCGAGGCGGGGGACAGGAGAGGTCCGGCAGTACTTC.

This chain joins TRBV7-8 and TRBJ2-2, with D perhaps matching TRBD2 (5 bases). Trimming took 0 bases from V and 1 from J, leaving 12 bases between them. CDR3 length: 17 amino acids. Germline V gene lookup returns CDR1 SGHVS and CDR2 FQNEAQ. This CDR3 reads CASSLARVRMNTGELFF. In DNA form, the CDR3 reads TGTGCCAGCAGCTTAGCGCGGGTACGGATGAACACCGGGGAGCTGTTTTTT.

The chain recombines TRBV6-5 with TRBJ2-2; a weak D match, TRBD2 (6 bases). CDR3 length: 12 amino acids. The germline gives CDR1 MNHEY, CDR2 SVGAGI. Trimming removed 10 bases from V and 8 bases from J, with 14 bases in between. Written as DNA, the CDR3 is TGTGCCACCACACCTGCGGGGGGGGAGCTGTTTTTT. It yields the protein CATTPAGGELFF.

The chain uses TRBV29-1 and TRBJ2-7; possibly TRBD1 for D (5 bases). V lost 4 bases to trimming and J lost 3 bases, with 10 bases between them. From germline, CDR1 is SQVTM and CDR2 ANQGSEA. The CDR3 has 12 residues. The DNA for the CDR3 is TGCAGCGTTGCGACAGCTAACTACGAGCAGTACTTC. Translation: CSVATANYEQYF.

This clone has only a few counts. The rearrangement joins TRBV11-2 to TRBJ1-2; D is possibly TRBD1 (5 bases). Trimming left V 5 bases short and J 3 bases short, with 19 bases between. The CDR3 has 16 residues. Germline CDR1 SGHAT, CDR2 FQNNGV. The DNA for the CDR3 is TGTGCCAGCAGCCCAACGGACCGGGGGAGTCACTATGGCTACACCTTC. This gives the protein CASSPTDRGSHYGYTF.

In DNA, the CDR3 is TGTGCCAGCAGCCCCTTACAGAATTCACCCCTCCACTTT. Translating gives CASSPLQNSPLHF. The chain couples TRBV27 to TRBJ1-6, with D hard to call. Germline V CDR1 and CDR2: MNHEY, SMNVEV (reference sequence). This CDR3 comprises 13 residues. V lost 6 bases, J lost 7 bases, and 10 bases lay in between.

The CDR3, as DNA: TGCGCCAGCAGCCCCGGGGGGCATGGCTACACCTTC. Its translation: CASSPGGHGYTF. The chain has TRBV4-1 and TRBJ1-2, with D perhaps TRBD1 (6 bases). The CDR3 extends over 12 amino acids. The germline CDR1 and CDR2 sequences are MGHRA and YSYEKL. V was trimmed by 4 bases and J by 6 bases, leaving 9 bases between them.

This chain connects TRBV7-9 to TRBJ1-6; 7 nucleotides agree with TRBD1. The CDR3 consists of 15 residues. CDR1 SEHNR and CDR2 FQNEAQ come from the germline V gene (reference sequence). V dropped 5 bases and J dropped 9; count of bases not matched to a gene: 10. CDR3 DNA sequence: TGTGCCAGCAGCGCGGCCGGGACAGCGCGTTCACCCCTCCACTTT. Translation: CASSAAGTARSPLHF.

This sequence joins TRBV7-2 and TRBJ2-1; TRBD2 aligns across 9 bases. The trim removed 4 bases at V and 7 bases at J, leaving 8 bases unmatched. This CDR3 spans 15 amino acids. From germline, CDR1 is SGHTA and CDR2 FQGNSA. CDR3 in DNA: TGTGCCAGCAGCTCGACTAGCGGAATAGGGAATGAGCAGTTCTTC. Translation: CASSSTSGIGNEQFF. Based on the CDR3 plus reference TRBV7-2 and TRBJ2-1, the full variable domain is GAGVSQSPSNKVTEKGKDVELRCDPISGHTALYWYRQSLGQGLEFLIYFQGNSAPDKSGLPSDRFSAERTGGSVSTLTIQRTQQEDSAVYLCASSSTSGIGNEQFFGPGTRLTVL.

J is TRBJ2-5 and V is TRBV5-4; the match to TRBD2 covers 8 bases. V dropped 3 bases and J dropped 5; count of bases not matched to a gene: 9. Germline values: CDR1 SGHNT, CDR2 YYREEE (reference sequence). The CDR3 runs to 15 residues. For the CDR3, the DNA is TGTGCCAGCAGCTCCCGGAGCGGGGGCAGGGAGACCCAGTACTTC. It is translated as CASSSRSGGRETQYF. Full variable domain (outside the CDR3, taken from reference TRBV5-4 and TRBJ2-5): ETGVTQSPTHLIKTRGQQVTLRCSSQSGHNTVSWYQQALGQGPQFIFQYYREEENGRGNFPPRFSGLQFPNYSSELNVNALELDDSALYLCASSSRSGGRETQYFGPGTRLLVL.

This sequence joins TRBV5-5 and TRBJ2-3; D not resolved. Trimming removed 2 bases at V and 4 bases at J, with 5 bases between. The CDR3 runs 12 residues. Germline CDR1 reads SGHKS; CDR2 reads YYEKEE (reference sequence). The CDR3 protein is CASSFRADTQYF. CDR3 nucleotide sequence: TGTGCCAGCAGCTTCCGAGCAGATACGCAGTATTTT.

About this clone: The sample holds other DNA sequences that translate to the same CDR3. The chain links TRBV5-1 to TRBJ2-3; 7 bases map to TRBD2. V lost 0 bases and J lost 0; bases outside the gene matches: 4. Germline V CDR1 and CDR2: SGHRS, YFSETQ. The CDR3 consists of 16 residues. The CDR3 loop is CASSLGLAVSTDTQYF. The CDR3 DNA is TGCGCCAGCAGCTTGGGGCTAGCGGTAAGCACAGATACGCAGTATTTT.

This chain uses TRBV28 with TRBJ2-3, with D possibly matching TRBD1 (6 bases). Trimming removed 7 bases from V and 4 bases from J, with 21 bases in between. Germline V gene data show CDR1 as MDHEN and CDR2 as SYDVKM. The CDR3 covers 16 residues. The CDR3, as DNA: TGTGCCAGCAAGGCAGGGGTGATTAGGTTGGCAGATACGCAGTATTTT. Encoded protein: CASKAGVIRLADTQYF.

This clone was detected a few times. The genes are TRBV5-1 and TRBJ1-1; D is uncertain. Germline-derived CDR1 and CDR2 are SGHRS and YFSETQ. This CDR3 has 12 amino acids. V lost 0 bases and J 4 bases, leaving 4 bases between the germline ends. The CDR3, as DNA: TGCGCCAGCAGCTTGGACACCACTGAAGCTTTCTTT. This translates into CASSLDTTEAFF.

The chain recombines TRBV6-6 with TRBJ2-7, with 8 nucleotides matching TRBD1. V was pared by 0 bases and J by 5 bases, with 6 bases of the junction left unmatched. Germline V gives CDR1 MNHNY, CDR2 SVGAGI (reference sequence). The CDR3 sequence is 15 residues long. CDR3 sequence reads: CASSYSGRGLHEQYF. In nucleotides, the CDR3 is TGTGCCAGCAGTTACTCGGGCAGGGGGCTACACGAGCAGTACTTC.